This T cell receptor beta chain was documented in a study of blood T cell repertoires in COVID-19. Germline CDR1 and CDR2: SNHLY and FYNNEI. The CDR3 consists of 12 residues. V shed 5 bases and J shed 9 bases, with 13 bases lying between them. Seattle-derived patients entered the study during active infection and were followed longitudinally. Source study methods: Researchers report that nucleated cell counts were estimated from reference gene primer amplification. TCRdb keeps only in-frame clones here, not all; method: immunoSEQ multiplex PCR. That table supplies the V and J calls and clone size; D and trimming were determined from the DNA. The table has 150,000 to 200,000 clones, approximately 79% seen once; the top ten hold roughly 7%.

The sample taken for sequencing was peripheral blood. The chain is built from TRBV2 and TRBJ1-2; D ambiguous. This clonotype was obtained from a woman in her thirties or forties with COVID-19, enrolled during active disease. CDR3 bases: TGTGCCAGCAGTCCCAGAACAACGAGCTACACCTTC. Protein: CASSPRTTSYTF.